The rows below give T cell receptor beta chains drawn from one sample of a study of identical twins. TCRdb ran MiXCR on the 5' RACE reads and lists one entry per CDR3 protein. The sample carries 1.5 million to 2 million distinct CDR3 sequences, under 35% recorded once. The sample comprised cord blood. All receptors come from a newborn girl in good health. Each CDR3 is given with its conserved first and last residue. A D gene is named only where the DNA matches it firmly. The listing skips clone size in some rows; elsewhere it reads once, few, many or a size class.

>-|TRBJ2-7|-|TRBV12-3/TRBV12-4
CASSFPGHSSYNEQYF
TGTGCCAGCAGTTTCCCCGGACATAGCTCCTACAATGAGCAGTACTTC
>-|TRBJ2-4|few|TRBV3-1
CASSLLGDKNIQYF
TGTGCCAGCAGCCTCCTGGGAGATAAAAACATTCAGTACTTC
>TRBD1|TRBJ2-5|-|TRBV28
CASSFDRGGETQYF
TGTGCCAGCAGTTTCGACAGGGGTGGTGAGACCCAGTACTTC
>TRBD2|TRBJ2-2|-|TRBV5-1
CASSFGLAGGPSTGELFF
TGCGCCAGCAGCTTCGGACTAGCGGGAGGCCCTTCTACCGGGGAGCTGTTTTTT
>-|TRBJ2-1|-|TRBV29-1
CSVVSYNGQFF
TGCAGCGTTGTCTCCTACAATGGGCAGTTCTTC
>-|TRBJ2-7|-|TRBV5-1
CASEVRPGYEQYF
TGCGCCAGCGAAGTTCGTCCGGGCTACGAGCAGTACTTC
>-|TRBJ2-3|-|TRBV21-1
CASRLPGLAGVVRTDTQYF
TGTGCCAGCAGACTTCCGGGACTAGCGGGAGTTGTTAGGACAGATACGCAGTATTTT
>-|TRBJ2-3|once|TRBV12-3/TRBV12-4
CPGGAGIAGADAQYF
TGTCCAGGGGGCGCCGGCATAGCGGGAGCAGATGCGCAATATTTT
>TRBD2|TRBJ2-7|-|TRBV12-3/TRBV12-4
CASSQGLAGASGEQYF
TGTGCCAGCAGTCAGGGACTAGCGGGAGCTAGTGGTGAGCAGTACTTC
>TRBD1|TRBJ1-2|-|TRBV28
CASSLVLGGAYGYTF
TGTGCCAGCAGTTTAGTGTTAGGGGGCGCCTATGGCTACACCTTC
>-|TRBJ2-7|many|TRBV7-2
CASSLAPLIKEQYF
TGTGCCAGCAGCTTAGCGCCACTGATTAAGGAGCAGTACTTC
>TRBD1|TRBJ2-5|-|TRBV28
CASAEGTAQETQYF
TGTGCCAGCGCGGAAGGGACAGCCCAAGAGACCCAGTACTTC
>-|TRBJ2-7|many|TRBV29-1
CSVEVARSYEQYF
TGCAGCGTTGAAGTAGCGAGGTCCTACGAGCAGTACTTC
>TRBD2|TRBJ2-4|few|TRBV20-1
CSAVPGLVNPKNIQYF
TGCAGTGCGGTACCGGGACTAGTGAACCCCAAAAACATTCAGTACTTC
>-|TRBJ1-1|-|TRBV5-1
CASSLWDSGDTEAFF
TGCGCCAGCAGCTTGTGGGACTCGGGGGACACTGAAGCTTTCTTT
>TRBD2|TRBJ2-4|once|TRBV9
CVSSVDVRGDIQYF
TGTGTCAGCAGCGTAGATGTGCGGGGGGACATTCAGTACTTC
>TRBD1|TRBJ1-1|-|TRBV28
CASRPGQRRSAFF
TGTGCCAGCAGACCGGGACAGCGTAGGTCGGCTTTCTTT
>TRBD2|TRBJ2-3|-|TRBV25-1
CASSEVGGLADTQYF
TGTGCCAGCAGTGAAGTCGGGGGGTTGGCAGATACGCAGTATTTT